The 2 T cell receptor beta chains below come from one sample, sequenced in a study of blood T cell repertoires in COVID-19 (dated by TCRdb to 2018 to 2021). The library was produced with the immunoSEQ multiplex PCR assay. TCRdb provides this immuneACCESS table in a form limited to in-frame rearrangements. Some clones are lacking; in checked studies, under half of them reflect an unresolved V gene, and why the rest are absent is not known. The sample yields over 250,000 clones; about 87% were counted once. The ten largest clones capture 3% of the sample. Sequences were obtained from PBMCs or T cells enriched from blood (not recorded which). These receptors were obtained from a woman in her fifties or sixties who had recovered from COVID-19.

The chain carries TRBV7-6 and TRBJ2-1; tentatively, D is TRBD2 (5 bases). The CDR3 extends over 13 amino acids. Germline values: CDR1 SGHVS, CDR2 FNYEAQ. The V end lost 2 bases, the J end lost 9 bases, and 11 bases lay between the germline ends. CDR3: CASSLRTSLEQFF. CDR3 in DNA: TGTGCCAGCAGCTTAAGAACTAGTCTTGAGCAGTTCTTC.

The V and J genes are TRBV6-5 and TRBJ2-7, with TRBD1 matching 7 bases. J was trimmed by 2 bases and V by 0 bases; bases with no gene match: 4. The V gene's germline CDR1 is MNHEY and CDR2 SVGAGI. CDR3 length: 15 residues. The CDR3 DNA sequence: TGTGCCAGCAGTTACTCAGGACAGGCGACCTACGAGCAGTACTTC. It is translated as CASSYSGQATYEQYF.